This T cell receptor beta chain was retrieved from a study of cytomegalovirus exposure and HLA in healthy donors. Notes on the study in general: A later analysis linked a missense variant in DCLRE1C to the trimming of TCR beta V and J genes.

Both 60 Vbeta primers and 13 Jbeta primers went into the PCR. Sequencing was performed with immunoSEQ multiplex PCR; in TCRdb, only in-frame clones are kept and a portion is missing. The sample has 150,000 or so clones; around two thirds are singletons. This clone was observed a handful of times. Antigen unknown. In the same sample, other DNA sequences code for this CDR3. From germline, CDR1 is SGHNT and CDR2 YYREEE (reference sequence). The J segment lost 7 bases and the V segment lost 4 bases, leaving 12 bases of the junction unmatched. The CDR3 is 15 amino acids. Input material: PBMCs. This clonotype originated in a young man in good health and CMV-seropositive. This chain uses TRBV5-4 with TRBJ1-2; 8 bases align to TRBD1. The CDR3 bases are TGTGCCAGCAGCCAAAACAGGGGGGCGGGAAGTGGCTACACCTTC. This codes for CASSQNRGAGSGYTF.